This is a list of T cell receptor beta chains from one sample in a study of blood T cell repertoires in COVID-19. Profiling relied on immunoSEQ multiplex PCR, and the TCRdb table lists in-frame clones only, not all of them. The sample lists under 300,000 clones; around 78% were seen once. Sequencing used peripheral blood. These receptors all come from a man between 60 and 70 years old who had recovered from COVID-19. Each CDR3 is given without its conserved first and last residue. Each record gives: clone size, D gene, V gene, CDR3 protein. D genes are given only for firm matches. Clone size is given for some rows only: seen once, a few or many times, or a class if the clone is expanded.

clone size: NA
D gene: NA
V gene: TRBV2
CDR3 protein: ATSGEAPTLH

clone size: once
D gene: NA
V gene: TRBV27
CDR3 protein: ASSFDPGAGELF

clone size: NA
D gene: TRBD2
V gene: TRBV6-5
CDR3 protein: ASSGGSGGSYEQY

clone size: NA
D gene: TRBD2
V gene: TRBV10-1
CDR3 protein: ASSPAGVAYEQY

clone size: NA
D gene: NA
V gene: TRBV4-2
CDR3 protein: ASSQSQVGNQPQH

clone size: NA
D gene: NA
V gene: TRBV5-1
CDR3 protein: ASSLGFSGTGDTQY

clone size: NA
D gene: NA
V gene: TRBV12-3/TRBV12-4
CDR3 protein: ASSFGHRGGAF

clone size: NA
D gene: NA
V gene: TRBV5-4
CDR3 protein: ASSLVGGNNYGYT

clone size: once
D gene: NA
V gene: TRBV12-5
CDR3 protein: ASGSRTVTDTQY

clone size: NA
D gene: TRBD2
V gene: TRBV5-1
CDR3 protein: ASSRAGTSGTGELF

clone size: NA
D gene: TRBD1
V gene: TRBV9
CDR3 protein: ASSVADRGYEQY

clone size: NA
D gene: NA
V gene: TRBV7-7
CDR3 protein: ASSYSSGTGEDTQY

clone size: NA
D gene: NA
V gene: TRBV15
CDR3 protein: ATSRDRVETQY

clone size: once
D gene: NA
V gene: TRBV24-1
CDR3 protein: ATAGTQHTDTQY

clone size: NA
D gene: NA
V gene: TRBV5-5
CDR3 protein: ASSLDGGGNQPQH

clone size: NA
D gene: TRBD2
V gene: TRBV6-1
CDR3 protein: ASSERGSGNNEQF

clone size: NA
D gene: NA
V gene: TRBV7-9
CDR3 protein: ASSPLGRSTDTQY

clone size: once
D gene: TRBD1
V gene: TRBV3-1/TRBV3-2
CDR3 protein: ASSLGTGVETQY

clone size: NA
D gene: NA
V gene: TRBV9
CDR3 protein: ASSALSRGNSPLH

clone size: once
D gene: NA
V gene: TRBV12-3/TRBV12-4
CDR3 protein: ASTTRGDQPQH

clone size: NA
D gene: NA
V gene: TRBV28
CDR3 protein: ASSPRGISAGNTIY

clone size: NA
D gene: NA
V gene: TRBV2
CDR3 protein: ASGPGHNEQF

clone size: NA
D gene: TRBD2
V gene: TRBV7-3
CDR3 protein: ASSYNSGGAGDTQY

clone size: NA
D gene: NA
V gene: TRBV6-2/TRBV6-3
CDR3 protein: ASSYAGPNIQY

clone size: NA
D gene: TRBD2
V gene: TRBV15
CDR3 protein: ATSRIAGGAKNIQY

clone size: NA
D gene: TRBD2
V gene: TRBV11-3
CDR3 protein: ASTPLTSGVAKNIQY

clone size: NA
D gene: TRBD1
V gene: TRBV5-4
CDR3 protein: ASSLAGGETQY

clone size: NA
D gene: TRBD1
V gene: TRBV7-9
CDR3 protein: ASSFPGQGTYKQY

clone size: once
D gene: TRBD1
V gene: TRBV6-5
CDR3 protein: ASQGERRETQY

clone size: NA
D gene: TRBD1
V gene: TRBV6-5
CDR3 protein: ASRADRGAYEQY

clone size: NA
D gene: NA
V gene: TRBV15
CDR3 protein: ATSRDSRGSGELF

clone size: NA
D gene: NA
V gene: TRBV12-3/TRBV12-4
CDR3 protein: ASRRDRYHEAF

clone size: NA
D gene: TRBD2
V gene: TRBV5-1
CDR3 protein: ASSPGLAGGPGLDTQY

clone size: NA
D gene: TRBD1
V gene: TRBV24-1
CDR3 protein: ATSASDRAGYT

clone size: NA
D gene: TRBD2
V gene: TRBV19
CDR3 protein: ASKKLAGAWEQY

clone size: NA
D gene: NA
V gene: TRBV2
CDR3 protein: ASSEEGLSGNTIY

clone size: NA
D gene: NA
V gene: TRBV5-1
CDR3 protein: ASSLRGWGVTDYGYT

clone size: NA
D gene: TRBD2
V gene: TRBV9
CDR3 protein: ASSVSSSGNYEQY

clone size: NA
D gene: NA
V gene: TRBV29-1
CDR3 protein: SVDGRTGDNEQF

clone size: once
D gene: NA
V gene: TRBV30
CDR3 protein: AWSPSQGPNSPLH